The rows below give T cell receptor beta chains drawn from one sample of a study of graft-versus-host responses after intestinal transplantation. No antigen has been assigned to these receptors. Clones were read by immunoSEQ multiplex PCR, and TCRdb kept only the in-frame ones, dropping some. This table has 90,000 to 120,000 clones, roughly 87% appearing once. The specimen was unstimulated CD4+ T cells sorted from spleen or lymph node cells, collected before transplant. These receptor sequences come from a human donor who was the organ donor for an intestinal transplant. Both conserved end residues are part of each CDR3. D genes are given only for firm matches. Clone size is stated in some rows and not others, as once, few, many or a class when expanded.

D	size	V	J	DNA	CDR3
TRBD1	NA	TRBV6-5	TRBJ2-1	TGTGCCAGCAGTCGCTCGGGACAGGGGGTTAATGAGCAGTTCTTC	CASSRSGQGVNEQFF
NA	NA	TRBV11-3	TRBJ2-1	TGTGCCAGCAGCTTAGAGGGGAGCTCCTACAATGAGCAGTTCTTC	CASSLEGSSYNEQFF
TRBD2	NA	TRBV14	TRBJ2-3	TGTGCCAGCAGCCAAGGACTAGCTTTGCGAGTCACAGATACGCAGTATTTT	CASSQGLALRVTDTQYF
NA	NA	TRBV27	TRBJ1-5	TGTGCCAGCAGCCAAGGGAGGTCTTTTAGCAATCAGCCCCAGCATTTT	CASSQGRSFSNQPQHF
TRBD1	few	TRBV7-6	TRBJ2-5	TGTGCCAGCAGCTTAAGTCTGGGACAGGGGGTGGGAGAGACCCAGTACTTC	CASSLSLGQGVGETQYF
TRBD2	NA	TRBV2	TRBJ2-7	TGTGCCAGCAGTGGTCTGGGACTAGCAGCCTACGAGCAGTACTTC	CASSGLGLAAYEQYF
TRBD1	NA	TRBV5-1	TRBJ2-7	TGCGCCAGCAGCTTGGGTCACCGGGACAGGACCTACGAGCAGTACTTC	CASSLGHRDRTYEQYF
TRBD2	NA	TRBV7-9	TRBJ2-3	TGTGCCAGCAGCTTAGGGACTAGCGGGAGCGCAGATACGCAGTATTTT	CASSLGTSGSADTQYF
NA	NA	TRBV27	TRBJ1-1	TGTGCCAGCAGTTCGAGGACGGTCATGAACACTGAAGCTTTCTTT	CASSSRTVMNTEAFF
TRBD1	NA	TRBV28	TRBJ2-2	TGTGCCAGCAGTTTCGTAGGGACAGGGAGGGTCGGCACCGGGGAGCTGTTTTTT	CASSFVGTGRVGTGELFF
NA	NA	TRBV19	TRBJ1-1	TGTGCCAGTAGCCAAACGACAAGGACTGAAGCTTTCTTT	CASSQTTRTEAFF
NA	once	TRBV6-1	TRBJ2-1	TGTGCCAGCATAGGCGCCGGCGATGAGCAGTTCTTC	CASIGAGDEQFF
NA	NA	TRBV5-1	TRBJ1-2	TGCGCCAGCAGCTTGGGCACGGGTCCAGGGACTAACTATGGCTACACCTTC	CASSLGTGPGTNYGYTF
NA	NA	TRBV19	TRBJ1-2	TGTGCCAGTAGTCACTCCCCCGCGTCCACCTACCCAGCTAACTATGGCTACACCTTC	CASSHSPASTYPANYGYTF
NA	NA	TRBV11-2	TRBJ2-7	TGTGCCAGCAGCTTAGCGGGCTACGAGCAGTACTTC	CASSLAGYEQYF
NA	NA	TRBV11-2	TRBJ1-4	TGTGCCAGCAGGGGAAAAGGAACTAATGAAAAACTGTTTTTT	CASRGKGTNEKLFF
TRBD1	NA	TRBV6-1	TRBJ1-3	TGTGCCAGCAGTGAGCGGGCAATTACAGGGGCGGCTGGAAACACCATATATTTT	CASSERAITGAAGNTIYF
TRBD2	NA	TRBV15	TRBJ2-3	TGTGCCACCAGTCCACCTCGCCCAGCGGGAGTTAGCACAGATACGCAGTATTTT	CATSPPRPAGVSTDTQYF
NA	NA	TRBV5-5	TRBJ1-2	TGTGCCAGCAGCTATACACAGGGCTATGGCTACACCTTC	CASSYTQGYGYTF
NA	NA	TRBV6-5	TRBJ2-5	TGTGCCAGCAGCGCTCCTAGGTACCAAGAGACCCAGTACTTC	CASSAPRYQETQYF
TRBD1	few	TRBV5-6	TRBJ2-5	TGTGCCAGCAGCTCGCGACAGGGGCCCCCGACCCAGTACTTC	CASSSRQGPPTQYF
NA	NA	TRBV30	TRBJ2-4	TGTGCCTGGGACACTCGGGGCGATAGGAACATTCAGTACTTC	CAWDTRGDRNIQYF
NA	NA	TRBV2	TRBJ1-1	TGTGCCAGCAGTGGGGGGGCAGGGGAGGCAATGGGTCCCGGGACTATGAACACTGAAGCTTTCTTT	CASSGGAGEAMGPGTMNTEAFF
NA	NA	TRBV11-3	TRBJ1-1	TGTGCCAGCAGCTTACAGGGGCGGACTGAAGCTTTCTTT	CASSLQGRTEAFF
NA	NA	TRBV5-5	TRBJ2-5	TGTGCCAGCAGCTCGTTGATGAGCCGGGAGACCCAGTACTTC	CASSSLMSRETQYF
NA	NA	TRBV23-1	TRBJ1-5	TGCGCCAGCAGTCAAAAGGGAAGAACGTATCAGCCCCAGCATTTT	CASSQKGRTYQPQHF
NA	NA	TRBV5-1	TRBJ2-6	TGCGCCAGCAGCCTCCTCTCTGGGGCCAACGTCCTGACTTTC	CASSLLSGANVLTF
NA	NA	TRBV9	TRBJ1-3	TGTGCCAGCAGCGTAGAAGGAAACACCATATATTTT	CASSVEGNTIYF